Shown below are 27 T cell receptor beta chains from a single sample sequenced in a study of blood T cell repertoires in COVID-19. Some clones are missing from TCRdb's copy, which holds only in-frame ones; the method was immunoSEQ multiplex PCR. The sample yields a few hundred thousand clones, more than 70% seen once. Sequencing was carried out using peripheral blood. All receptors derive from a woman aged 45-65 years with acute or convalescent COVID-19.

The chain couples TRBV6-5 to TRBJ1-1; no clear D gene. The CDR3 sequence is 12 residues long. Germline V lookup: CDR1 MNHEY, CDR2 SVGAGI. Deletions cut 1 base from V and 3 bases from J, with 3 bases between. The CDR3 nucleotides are TGTGCCAGCAGTTACTTCGACACTGAAGCTTTCTTT. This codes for CASSYFDTEAFF.

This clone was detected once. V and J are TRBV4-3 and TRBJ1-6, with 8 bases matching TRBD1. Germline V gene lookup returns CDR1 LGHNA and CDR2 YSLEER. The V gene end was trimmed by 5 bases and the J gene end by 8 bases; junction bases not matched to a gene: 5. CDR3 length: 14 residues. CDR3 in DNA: TGCGCCAGCAGCGAGAACAGGGGGGATTCACCCCTCCACTTT. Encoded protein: CASSENRGDSPLHF.

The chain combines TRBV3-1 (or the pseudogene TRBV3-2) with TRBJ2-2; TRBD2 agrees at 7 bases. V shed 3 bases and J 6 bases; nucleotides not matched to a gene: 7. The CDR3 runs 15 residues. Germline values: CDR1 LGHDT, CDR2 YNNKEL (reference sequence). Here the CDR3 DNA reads TGTGCCAGCAGCCAGGCCGGACTAGGTGCCGGGGAGCTGTTTTTT. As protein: CASSQAGLGAGELFF.

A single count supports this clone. The CDR3 loop is CASSQDPGQSGLKLFF. CDR3 bases: TGTGCCAGCAGCCAAGACCCTGGCCAGTCAGGGTTAAAACTGTTTTTT. V usage is TRBV4-2 and J usage is TRBJ1-4; TRBD1 might be the D (5 bases). The V gene lost 0 bases and the J gene lost 10 bases, with 18 bases spanning the gap. This CDR3 is built from 16 residues. Germline lookup yields CDR1 LGHNA and CDR2 YNFKEQ.

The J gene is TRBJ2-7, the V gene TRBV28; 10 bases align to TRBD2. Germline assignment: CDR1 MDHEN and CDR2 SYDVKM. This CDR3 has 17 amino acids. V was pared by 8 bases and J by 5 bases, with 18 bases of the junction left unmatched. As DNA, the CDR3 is TGTGCCAGCGGATTGGAAAGGAGTAGCGGGAGGAATCACGAGCAGTACTTC. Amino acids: CASGLERSSGRNHEQYF.

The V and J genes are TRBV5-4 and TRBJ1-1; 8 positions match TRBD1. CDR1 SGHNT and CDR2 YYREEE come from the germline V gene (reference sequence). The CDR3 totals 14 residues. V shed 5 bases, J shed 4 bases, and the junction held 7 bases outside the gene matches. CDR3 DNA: TGTGCCAGCAGTCGCGGACAGGGAAGCACTGAAGCTTTCTTT. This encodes CASSRGQGSTEAFF.

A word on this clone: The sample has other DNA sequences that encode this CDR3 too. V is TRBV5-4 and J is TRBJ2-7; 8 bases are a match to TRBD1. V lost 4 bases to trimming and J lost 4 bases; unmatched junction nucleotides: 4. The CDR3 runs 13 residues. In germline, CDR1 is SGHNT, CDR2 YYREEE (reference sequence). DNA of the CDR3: TGTGCCAGCAGCCTAGGGACAGGATACGAGCAGTACTTC. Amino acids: CASSLGTGYEQYF.

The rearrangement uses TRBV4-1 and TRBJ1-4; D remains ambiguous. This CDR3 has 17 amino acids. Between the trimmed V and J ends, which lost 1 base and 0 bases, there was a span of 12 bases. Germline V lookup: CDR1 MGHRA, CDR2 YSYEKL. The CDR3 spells CASSQGLSSATNEKLFF. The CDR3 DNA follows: TGCGCCAGCAGCCAAGGTCTAAGTTCCGCAACTAATGAAAAACTGTTTTTT.

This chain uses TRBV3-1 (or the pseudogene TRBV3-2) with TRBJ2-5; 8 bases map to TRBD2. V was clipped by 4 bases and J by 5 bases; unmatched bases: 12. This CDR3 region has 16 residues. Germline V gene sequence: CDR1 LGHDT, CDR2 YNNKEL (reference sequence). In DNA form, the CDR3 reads TGTGCCAGCAGCCTAGCGGCGGGACTAGATGACGAGACCCAGTACTTC. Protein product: CASSLAAGLDDETQYF.

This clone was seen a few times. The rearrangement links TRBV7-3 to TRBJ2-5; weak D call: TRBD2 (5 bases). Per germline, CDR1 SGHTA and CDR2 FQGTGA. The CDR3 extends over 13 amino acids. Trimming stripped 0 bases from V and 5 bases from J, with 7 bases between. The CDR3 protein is CASSLTPGETQYF. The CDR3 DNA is TGTGCCAGCAGCTTAACTCCGGGGGAGACCCAGTACTTC.

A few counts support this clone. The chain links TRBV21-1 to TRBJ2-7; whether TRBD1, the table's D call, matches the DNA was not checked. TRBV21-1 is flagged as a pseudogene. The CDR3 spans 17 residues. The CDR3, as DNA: TGTGCCAGCAGCAAAGAGGAGGACAGGGTTGAATTCTACGAGCAGTACTTC. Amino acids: CASSKEEDRVEFYEQYF.

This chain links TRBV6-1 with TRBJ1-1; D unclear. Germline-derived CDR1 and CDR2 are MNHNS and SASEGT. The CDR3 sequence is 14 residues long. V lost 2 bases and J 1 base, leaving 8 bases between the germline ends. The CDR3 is CASSERSGNTEAFF. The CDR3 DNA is TGTGCCAGCAGTGAAAGGAGTGGGAACACTGAAGCTTTCTTT.

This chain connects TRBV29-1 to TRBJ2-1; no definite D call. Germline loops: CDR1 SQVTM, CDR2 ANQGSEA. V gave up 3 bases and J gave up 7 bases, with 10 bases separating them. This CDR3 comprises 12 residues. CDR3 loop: CSVDGRANEQFF. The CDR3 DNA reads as TGCAGCGTTGATGGTCGCGCAAATGAGCAGTTCTTC.

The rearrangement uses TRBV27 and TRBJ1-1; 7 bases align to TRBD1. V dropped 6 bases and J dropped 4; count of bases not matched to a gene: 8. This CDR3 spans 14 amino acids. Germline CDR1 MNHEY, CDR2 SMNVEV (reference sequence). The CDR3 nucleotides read TGTGCCAGCAGGCACAGGGGCGTGGGCACTGAAGCTTTCTTT. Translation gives CASRHRGVGTEAFF.

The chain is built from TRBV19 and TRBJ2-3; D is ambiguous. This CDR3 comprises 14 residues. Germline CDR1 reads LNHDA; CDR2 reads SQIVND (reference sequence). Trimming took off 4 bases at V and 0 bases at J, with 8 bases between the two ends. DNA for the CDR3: TGTGCCAGTAGTAGGGCCAGAAGCACAGATACGCAGTATTTT. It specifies CASSRARSTDTQYF.

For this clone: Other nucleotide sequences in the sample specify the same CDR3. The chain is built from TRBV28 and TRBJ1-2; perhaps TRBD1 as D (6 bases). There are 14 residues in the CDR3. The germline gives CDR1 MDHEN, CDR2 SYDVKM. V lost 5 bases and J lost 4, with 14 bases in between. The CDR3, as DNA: TGTGCCAGCAGTACAGGGACGGGGCTCTATGGCTACACCTTC. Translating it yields CASSTGTGLYGYTF.

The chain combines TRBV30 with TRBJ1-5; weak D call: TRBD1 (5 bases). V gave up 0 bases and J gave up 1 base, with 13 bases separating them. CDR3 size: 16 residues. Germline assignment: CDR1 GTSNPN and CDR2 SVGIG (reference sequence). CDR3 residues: CAWSVAGLLSNQPQHF. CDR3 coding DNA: TGTGCCTGGAGTGTCGCGGGACTGTTAAGCAATCAGCCCCAGCATTTT.

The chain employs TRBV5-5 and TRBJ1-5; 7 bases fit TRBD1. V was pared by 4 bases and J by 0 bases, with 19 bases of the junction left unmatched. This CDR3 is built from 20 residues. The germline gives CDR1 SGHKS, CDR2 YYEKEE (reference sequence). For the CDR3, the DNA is TGTGCCAGCAGCGATTGGCCAGACAGGGAAACGATTTCTAGCAATCAGCCCCAGCATTTT. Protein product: CASSDWPDRETISSNQPQHF.

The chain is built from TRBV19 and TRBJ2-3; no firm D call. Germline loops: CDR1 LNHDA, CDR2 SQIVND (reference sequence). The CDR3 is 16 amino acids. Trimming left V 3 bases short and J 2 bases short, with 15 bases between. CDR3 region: CASSIRARSSTDTQYF. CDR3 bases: TGTGCCAGTAGTATCAGAGCTAGGAGTTCCACAGATACGCAGTATTTT.

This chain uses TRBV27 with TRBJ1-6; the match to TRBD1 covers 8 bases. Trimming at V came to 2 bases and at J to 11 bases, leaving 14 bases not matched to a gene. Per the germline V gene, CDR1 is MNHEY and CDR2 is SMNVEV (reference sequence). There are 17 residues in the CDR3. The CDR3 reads CASSLKLPGQVYPPLHF. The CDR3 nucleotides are TGTGCCAGCAGTTTAAAACTACCGGGACAGGTCTATCCACCCCTCCACTTT.

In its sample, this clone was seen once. The CDR3 region is CASSAGTSSFEQYF. As DNA, the CDR3 is TGCGCCAGCAGCGCCGGGACTAGCTCGTTCGAGCAGTACTTC. The chain employs TRBV5-1 and TRBJ2-7, with 9 bases fitting TRBD2. V was pared by 4 bases and J by 6 bases, with 8 bases of the junction left unmatched. Germline CDR1 reads SGHRS; CDR2 reads YFSETQ. This CDR3 region has 14 residues.

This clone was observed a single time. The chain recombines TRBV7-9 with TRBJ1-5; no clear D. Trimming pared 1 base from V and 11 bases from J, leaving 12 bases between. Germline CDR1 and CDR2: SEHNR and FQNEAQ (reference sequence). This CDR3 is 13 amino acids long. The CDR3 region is CASSLGEGPAQHF. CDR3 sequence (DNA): TGTGCCAGCAGCTTAGGGGAGGGTCCGGCCCAGCATTTT.

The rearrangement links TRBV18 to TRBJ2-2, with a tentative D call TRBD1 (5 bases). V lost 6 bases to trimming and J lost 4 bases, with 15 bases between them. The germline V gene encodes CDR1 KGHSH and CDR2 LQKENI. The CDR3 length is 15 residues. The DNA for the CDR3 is TGTGCCAGCTCCTACTTACAGGTCCGCACCGGGGAGCTGTTTTTT. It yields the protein CASSYLQVRTGELFF.

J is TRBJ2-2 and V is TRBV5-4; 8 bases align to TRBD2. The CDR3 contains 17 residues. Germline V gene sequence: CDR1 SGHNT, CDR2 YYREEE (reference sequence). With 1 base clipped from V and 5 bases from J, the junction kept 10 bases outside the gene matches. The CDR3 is CASSLPGGRFTTGELFF. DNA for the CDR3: TGTGCCAGCAGCTTGCCTGGCGGGAGGTTCACTACCGGGGAGCTGTTTTTT.

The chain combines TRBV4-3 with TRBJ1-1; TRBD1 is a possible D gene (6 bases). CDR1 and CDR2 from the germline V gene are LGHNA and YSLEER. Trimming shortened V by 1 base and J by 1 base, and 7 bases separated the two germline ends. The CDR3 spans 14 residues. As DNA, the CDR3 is TGCGCCAGCAGCCAAGTACAGGGGAACACTGAAGCTTTCTTT. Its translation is CASSQVQGNTEAFF.

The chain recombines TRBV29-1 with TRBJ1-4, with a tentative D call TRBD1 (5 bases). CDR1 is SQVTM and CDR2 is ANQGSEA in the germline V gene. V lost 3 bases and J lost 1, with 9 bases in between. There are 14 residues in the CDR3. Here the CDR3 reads CSVEVGGTNEKLFF. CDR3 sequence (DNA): TGCAGCGTTGAGGTGGGGGGAACTAATGAAAAACTGTTTTTT.

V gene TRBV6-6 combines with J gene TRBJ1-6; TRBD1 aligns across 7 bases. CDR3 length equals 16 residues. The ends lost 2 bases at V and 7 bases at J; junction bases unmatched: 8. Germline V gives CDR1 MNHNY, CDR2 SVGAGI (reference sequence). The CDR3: CASSYEGAFGNSPLHF. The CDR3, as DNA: TGTGCCAGCAGTTACGAGGGGGCCTTTGGGAATTCACCCCTCCACTTT.